This T cell receptor (beta chain) originates from a study of cytomegalovirus exposure and HLA in healthy donors. This clone was recorded a few times. Since the CDR3 does not end with the conserved phenylalanine or tryptophan, this likely comes from a read error. The limits of the CDR3 on the DNA are not certain, so only TCRdb's listed CDR3 is given. PCR was performed using 60 Vbeta and 13 Jbeta primers. Method: immunoSEQ multiplex PCR; TCRdb's copy keeps in-frame clones and lacks some. The sample contains 120,000 or so clones, approximately 10% of which appear only once. In germline, CDR1 is MGHRA, CDR2 YSYEKL. Both ends counted, the CDR3 spans 13 residues.

The V and J genes are TRBV4-1 and TRBJ1-2; TRBD1, the table's D call, lacks a check against the DNA. The TCR originated in a young woman in good health and CMV-seropositive. Sequenced input: PBMCs. This CDR3 is CASSQFSQGQVHL.